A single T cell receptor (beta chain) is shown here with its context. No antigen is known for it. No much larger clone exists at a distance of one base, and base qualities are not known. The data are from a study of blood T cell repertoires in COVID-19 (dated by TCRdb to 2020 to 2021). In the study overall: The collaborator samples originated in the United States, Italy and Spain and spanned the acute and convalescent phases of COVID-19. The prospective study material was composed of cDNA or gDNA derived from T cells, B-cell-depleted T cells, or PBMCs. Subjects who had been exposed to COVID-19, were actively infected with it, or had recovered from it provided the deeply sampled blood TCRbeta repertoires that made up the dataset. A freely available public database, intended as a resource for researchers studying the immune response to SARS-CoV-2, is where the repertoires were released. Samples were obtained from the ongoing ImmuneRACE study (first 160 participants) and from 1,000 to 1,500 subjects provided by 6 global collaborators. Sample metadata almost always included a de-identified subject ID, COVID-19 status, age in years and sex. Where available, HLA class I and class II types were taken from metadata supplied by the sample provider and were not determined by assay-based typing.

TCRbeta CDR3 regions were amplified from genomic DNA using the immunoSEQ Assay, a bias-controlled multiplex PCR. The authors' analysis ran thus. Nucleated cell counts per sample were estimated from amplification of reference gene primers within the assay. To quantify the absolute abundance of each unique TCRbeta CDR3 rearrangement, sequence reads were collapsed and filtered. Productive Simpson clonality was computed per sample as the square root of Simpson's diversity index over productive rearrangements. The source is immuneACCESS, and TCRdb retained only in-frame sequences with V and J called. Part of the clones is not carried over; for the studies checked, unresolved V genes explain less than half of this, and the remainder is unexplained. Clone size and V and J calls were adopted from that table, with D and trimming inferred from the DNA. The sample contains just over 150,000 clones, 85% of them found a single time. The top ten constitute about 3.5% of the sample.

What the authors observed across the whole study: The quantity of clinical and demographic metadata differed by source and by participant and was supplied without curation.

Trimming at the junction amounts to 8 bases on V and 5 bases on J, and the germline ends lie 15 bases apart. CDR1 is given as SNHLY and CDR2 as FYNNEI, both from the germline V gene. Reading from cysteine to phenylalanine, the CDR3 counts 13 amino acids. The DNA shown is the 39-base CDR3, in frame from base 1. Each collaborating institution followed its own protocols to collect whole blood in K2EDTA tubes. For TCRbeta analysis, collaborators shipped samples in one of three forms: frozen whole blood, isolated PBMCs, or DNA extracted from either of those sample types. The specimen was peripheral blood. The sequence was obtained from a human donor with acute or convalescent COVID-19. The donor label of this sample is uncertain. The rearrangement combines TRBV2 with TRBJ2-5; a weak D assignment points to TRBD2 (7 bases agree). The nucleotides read TGTGCCAGCGGCGAACAGGGAGGGGAGACCCAGTACTTC. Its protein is CASGEQGGETQYF.